A single sample is the source of the 10 T cell receptor beta chains below, sequenced in a study of a mutant IDH1 vaccine in newly diagnosed glioma. No antigen has been identified for these receptors. Time point reported: week 47, end of study. What each vaccine dose contained was 300 ug of mutant IDH1 20-mer peptide, accompanied by topical imiquimod. Here immunoSEQ multiplex PCR was the method, and the copy in TCRdb shows in-frame clones only, minus some. The sample carries tens of thousands of clones, roughly 80% recorded once. The sample was PBMCs, taken from a glioma patient whose treatment included an IDH1 peptide vaccine. The source of these receptors is a man aged 45-65 years with glioma.

The gene calls are TRBV29-1 and TRBJ1-2, with 8 nucleotides matching TRBD1. V was pared by 4 bases and J by 5 bases, with 12 bases of the junction left unmatched. CDR3 size: 15 residues. Germline CDR1 is SQVTM and CDR2 is ANQGSEA. CDR3 residues: CSVGGGQGQLYGYTF. The CDR3 coding sequence is TGCAGCGTTGGAGGCGGACAGGGCCAGCTATATGGCTACACCTTC.

The V call is TRBV28, the J call TRBJ1-5, with 11 bases that match TRBD1. J gave up 8 bases and V 3 bases, and 12 bases lay outside the gene matches. This CDR3 region has 17 residues. CDR1 is MDHEN and CDR2 is SYDVKM in the germline V gene. The CDR3, as DNA: TGTGCCAGCAGTTTTTATAGGACAGGGGGCAGGATTGAGCCCCAGCATTTT. This translates into CASSFYRTGGRIEPQHF.

The chain is built from TRBV7-9 and TRBJ2-2; no definite D call. The V end was cut by 0 bases, the J end by 5 bases, with 13 bases between. CDR3 length: 16 residues. Germline V gives CDR1 SEHNR, CDR2 FQNEAQ (reference sequence). The CDR3 reads CASSLAGRLGTGELFF. CDR3 bases: TGTGCCAGCAGCTTAGCGGGCAGGTTGGGGACCGGGGAGCTGTTTTTT.

This chain joins TRBV6-1 and TRBJ1-1; no clear D. The CDR3 is 12 residues long. V was cut by 9 bases and J by 0 bases, with 8 bases left in between. The germline V gene has CDR1 MNHNS and CDR2 SASEGT. The CDR3 bases are TGTGCCAGTTGGGCCTTGAACACTGAAGCTTTCTTT. This codes for CASWALNTEAFF.

This chain connects TRBV9 to TRBJ2-5; the D call may be TRBD1 or TRBD2 (5 bases each). Germline CDR1 SGDLS, CDR2 YYNGEE. The CDR3 is made up of 14 amino acids. Trimming pared 5 bases from V and 2 bases from J, leaving 13 bases between. CDR3 bases: TGTGCCAGCAGTTCCGGGACGGTTCAAGAGACCCAGTACTTC. The encoded protein is CASSSGTVQETQYF.

The chain recombines TRBV6-5 with TRBJ1-3; D remains ambiguous. Germline CDR1 reads MNHEY; CDR2 reads SVGAGI. This CDR3 region has 14 residues. V lost 5 bases and J 1 base, leaving 9 bases between the germline ends. The CDR3 here is CASSRGLSGNTIYF. CDR3 in DNA: TGTGCCAGCAGTCGTGGGCTTTCTGGAAACACCATATATTTT.

In regard to this clone: Sequence at one end of the junction differs from germline and may be a read error. V and J are TRBV2 and TRBJ2-5; a possible D gene is TRBD2 (5 bases). CDR3 length: 13 amino acids. The germline CDR1 and CDR2 sequences are SNHLY and FYNNEI. In DNA form, the CDR3 reads TGTGCCAGCGGTGACGTTGGGGAGTTAGAGCAGTACTTC. This translates into CASGDVGELEQYF.

The V and J genes are TRBV6-5 and TRBJ2-2; D might be TRBD1 (6 bases). Germline CDR1 and CDR2: MNHEY and SVGAGI. CDR3 size: 13 residues. The germline V and J ends were trimmed by 6 bases and 4 bases, with 9 bases remaining between them. The CDR3 bases are TGTGCCAGCAGGATGGACAGCACCGGGGAGCTGTTTTTT. Translated: CASRMDSTGELFF.

This chain uses TRBV9 with TRBJ2-7; no clear D gene. The CDR3 consists of 14 residues. V was trimmed by 4 bases and J by 3 bases, leaving 14 bases between them. Germline V CDR1 and CDR2: SGDLS, YYNGEE. The CDR3 coding sequence is TGTGCCAGCAGCCCCCTCACAGCAGACTACGAGCAGTACTTC. It yields the protein CASSPLTADYEQYF.

By share, this clone counts as medium-sized. The rearrangement joins TRBV6-6 to TRBJ1-2; the D is unclear. The CDR3 extends over 13 amino acids. The V gene's germline CDR1 is MNHNY and CDR2 SVGAGI (reference sequence). The CDR3 loop is CAALQTESYGYTF. The CDR3 DNA is TGTGCTGCTCTACAAACCGAGAGCTATGGCTACACCTTC.